The 24 T cell receptor beta chains in this list originate from one sample, sequenced in a study of T cell repertoires in cytomegalovirus infection. TCRdb redid the calling of the reads with MiXCR, one entry per CDR3 protein. The sample consists of about 97,000 distinct CDR3 sequences, about 15% of them appearing once. Input material: PBMCs. Source of these receptors: a human donor in good health (CMV status not recorded). Some clones in this sample may be carry-over from other donors' samples.

This clonotype was detected once. The rearrangement joins TRBV2 to TRBJ2-3; D call uncertain. The ends were cut back, 5 bases at V and 6 bases at J, with 9 bases in the middle. The CDR3 extends over 12 amino acids. In germline, CDR1 is SNHLY, CDR2 FYNNEI. The CDR3 region has the DNA TGTGCCAGCAGTCTCCAACAGGATACGCAGTATTTT. It translates to CASSLQQDTQYF.

This clonotype was detected a few times. The chain uses TRBV20-1 and TRBJ2-7; maybe TRBD1 (6 bases). Trimming took 3 bases from V and 4 from J, leaving 16 bases between them. There are 14 residues in the CDR3. CDR1 and CDR2 (germline): DFQATT, SNEGSKA (reference sequence). CDR3 DNA: TGCAGTGCTAGCTCCGGGACAAGAGCTTACGAGCAGTACTTC. Protein: CSASSGTRAYEQYF.

This clonotype was recorded at least ten times. V and J are TRBV12-3 or TRBV12-4 and TRBJ1-1; the match to TRBD1 covers 8 bases. CDR3 size: 17 residues. Trimming at V came to 2 bases and at J to 4 bases, leaving 12 bases not matched to a gene. CDR3 residues: CASSLTPFTGGVTEAFF. For the CDR3, the DNA is TGTGCCAGCAGTTTAACCCCCTTCACAGGGGGAGTCACTGAAGCTTTCTTT.

In its sample, this clonotype was seen many times. This chain connects TRBV6-2 or TRBV6-3 to TRBJ2-2; 7 bases align to TRBD1. The CDR3 sequence is 14 residues long. V gave up 7 bases and J gave up 6 bases; unmatched junction bases: 8. From germline, CDR1 is MNHEY and CDR2 SVGEGT. The CDR3, as DNA: TGTGCCAGCAAGCGAACAGGGGCGCCCGGGGAGCTGTTTTTT. Translation: CASKRTGAPGELFF.

Points on this clonotype: A much larger clone sits a single nucleotide away, making a read error possible. The rearrangement uses TRBV7-2 and TRBJ1-1; D ambiguous. The CDR3 has 13 amino acids. Germline values: CDR1 SGHTA, CDR2 FQGNSA. CDR3 loop: CASSLSVSTVAFF. CDR3 DNA sequence: TGTGCCAGCAGCTTATCGGTGAGCACTGTAGCTTTCTTT.

This clonotype has more than one count but fewer than ten. V gene TRBV5-4 combines with J gene TRBJ1-2; 7 positions match TRBD1. The CDR3 length is 15 residues. Germline V gene sequence: CDR1 SGHNT, CDR2 YYREEE (reference sequence). J was trimmed by 8 bases and V by 0 bases; bases with no gene match: 10. The CDR3 DNA sequence: TGTGCCAGCAGCTTGGACCCGACAGGGCTATCAGGCTACACCTTC. This gives the protein CASSLDPTGLSGYTF. The entire variable domain, with the rest obtained from reference TRBV5-4 and TRBJ1-2, is as follows: ETGVTQSPTHLIKTRGQQVTLRCSSQSGHNTVSWYQQALGQGPQFIFQYYREEENGRGNFPPRFSGLQFPNYSSELNVNALELDDSALYLCASSLDPTGLSGYTFGSGTRLTVV.

This clonotype has more than one count but fewer than ten. The chain links TRBV2 to TRBJ2-7, with a weak D call TRBD1 (5 bases). Germline V CDR1 and CDR2: SNHLY, FYNNEI. Between the trimmed V and J ends, which lost 8 bases and 5 bases, there was a span of 10 bases. CDR3 length equals 11 residues. CDR3 nucleotide sequence: TGTGCCAGCCCTTTAGGGGACGAGCAGTACTTC. This codes for CASPLGDEQYF.

This chain connects TRBV27 to TRBJ2-3; D call uncertain. Deletions cut 2 bases from V and 0 bases from J, with 6 bases between. CDR3 length equals 14 residues. Germline V lookup: CDR1 MNHEY, CDR2 SMNVEV (reference sequence). The CDR3 nucleotides read TGTGCCAGCAGTTTAAAACATAGCACAGATACGCAGTATTTT. Translated: CASSLKHSTDTQYF.

The chain's CDR3 is CASSNVSPYGYTF. The CDR3 DNA reads as TGTGCCAGTAGTAATGTCTCCCCCTATGGCTACACCTTC. This chain connects TRBV19 to TRBJ1-2; D gene ambiguous. The CDR3 consists of 13 residues. V dropped 4 bases and J dropped 4 bases, with 10 bases sitting between them. Germline V gives CDR1 LNHDA, CDR2 SQIVND (reference sequence).

This clonotype was observed many times. The CDR3 DNA is TGTGCCAGCAGCTCAAGGGACAGGGGGCCCCAGAAACTGTTTTTT. Translating gives CASSSRDRGPQKLFF. The chain couples TRBV13 to TRBJ1-4, with 12 bases that match TRBD1. The CDR3 has 15 amino acids. Germline CDR1 PRHDT, CDR2 FYEKMQ (reference sequence). The trim removed 4 bases at V and 11 bases at J, leaving 8 bases unmatched.

The rearrangement joins TRBV7-8 to TRBJ2-7; 8 bases match TRBD1. The CDR3 runs 14 residues. Germline V lookup: CDR1 SGHVS, CDR2 FQNEAQ. J lost 5 bases, V lost 4 bases, and 7 bases had no gene match. CDR3 bases: TGTGCCAGCAGCTCAGCTGACAGGGGTAACGAGCAGTACTTC. Amino acids: CASSSADRGNEQYF.

The chain recombines TRBV7-9 with TRBJ1-1, with D possibly TRBD1 on 6 matching bases. V lost 7 bases and J lost 1, with 19 bases in between. The germline gives CDR1 SEHNR, CDR2 FQNEAQ (reference sequence). The CDR3 is made up of 16 amino acids. CDR3 DNA sequence: TGTGCCAGCACCTCCACTGCGGGGGGCTGGAACACTGAAGCTTTCTTT. Amino acid sequence: CASTSTAGGWNTEAFF.

This clonotype came up many times. V is TRBV12-3 or TRBV12-4 and J is TRBJ2-1; 7 positions match TRBD1. V lost 6 bases to trimming and J lost 7 bases; unmatched junction nucleotides: 6. This CDR3 contains 13 residues. The CDR3 protein is CASRLQGLNEQFF. Here the CDR3 DNA reads TGTGCCAGCAGACTACAGGGGTTGAATGAGCAGTTCTTC.

This clonotype has at least ten counts. The gene calls are TRBV7-2 and TRBJ1-4; no reliable D call. The V end lost 5 bases, the J end lost 1 base, and 11 bases lay between the germline ends. The CDR3 is 15 residues long. The germline gives CDR1 SGHTA, CDR2 FQGNSA. CDR3 DNA sequence: TGTGCCAGCAGCCGGAAATGGGGAACTAATGAAAAACTGTTTTTT. Residues: CASSRKWGTNEKLFF.

This clonotype is labeled medium-sized (0.01 to 0.1%). This chain links TRBV27 with TRBJ2-3, with D unresolved. V was shortened by 5 bases and J by 3 bases, with 6 bases between the two germline ends. Germline-derived CDR1 and CDR2 are MNHEY and SMNVEV (reference sequence). CDR3 length: 12 amino acids. CDR3 bases: TGTGCCAGCAGTCAAGGGACAGATACGCAGTATTTT. Amino acids: CASSQGTDTQYF.

This clonotype was seen many times. This chain links TRBV6-6 with TRBJ2-7; D not resolved. CDR1 and CDR2 from the germline V gene are MNHNY and SVGAGI (reference sequence). CDR3 length: 13 amino acids. Trimming left V 5 bases short and J 4 bases short, with 12 bases between. The CDR3 protein is CASSPQPLYEQYF. The CDR3 nucleotides are TGTGCCAGCAGTCCCCAACCCTTATACGAGCAGTACTTC.

Only a few counts were recorded for this clonotype. V usage is TRBV28 and J usage is TRBJ2-3; 7 nucleotides match TRBD1. Germline trimming cut 6 bases from V and 2 bases from J; bases unmatched to any gene: 11. Germline CDR1 and CDR2: MDHEN and SYDVKM. The CDR3 contains 16 residues. The CDR3 DNA reads TGTGCCAGCAGGCGTGACAGGGCCGGGGACACAGATACGCAGTATTTT. Amino acids: CASRRDRAGDTDTQYF.

A remark on this clonotype: No conserved phenylalanine or tryptophan is present at the end of the CDR3, so a read error is the likely explanation. The chain uses TRBV7-2 and TRBJ1-1; D is unresolved. Trimming cost V 5 bases and J 0 bases, with 7 bases left between them. Germline V gene sequence: CDR1 SGHTA, CDR2 FQGNSA. CDR3 length: 13 amino acids. CDR3 region: CASSPVLNTEAFL. CDR3 bases: TGTGCCAGCAGCCCAGTCTTGAACACTGAAGCTTTCCTT.

This clonotype was seen ten or more times. The V gene is TRBV7-2, the J gene TRBJ1-3, with D perhaps matching TRBD1 (6 bases). The CDR3 spans 16 residues. The V end lost 2 bases, the J end lost 1 base, and 12 bases lay between the germline ends. Germline CDR1 is SGHTA and CDR2 is FQGNSA. The CDR3 protein is CASSLSGGQSGNTIYF. Here the CDR3 DNA reads TGTGCCAGCAGCTTAAGCGGGGGGCAATCTGGAAACACCATATATTTT.

This clonotype was seen repeatedly, ten times or more. V usage is TRBV7-2 and J usage is TRBJ2-7; D remains unclear. Germline CDR1 reads SGHTA; CDR2 reads FQGNSA. The V end was cut by 5 bases, the J end by 3 bases, with 14 bases between. The CDR3 totals 14 residues. The CDR3 coding sequence is TGTGCCAGCAGCGTTGGAGTTCAGTTCTACGAGCAGTACTTC. Its protein product is CASSVGVQFYEQYF.

This clonotype appeared a single time. A read error may be the cause here, since a much bigger clone is one base away. The chain joins TRBV5-1 to TRBJ2-3; 10 bases fit TRBD1. The CDR3 runs to 15 residues. CDR1 and CDR2 (germline): SGHRS, YFSETQ. The CDR3 sequence is CDSSPGQGPTDTQYF. DNA of the CDR3: TGCGACAGCAGCCCGGGACAGGGGCCCACAGATACGCAGTATTTT. Full variable domain (rest looked up from reference TRBV5-1 and TRBJ2-3): KAGVTQTPRYLIKTRGQQVTLSCSPISGHRSVSWYQQTPGQGLQFLFEYFSETQRNKGNFPGRFSGRQFSNSRSEMNVSTLELGDSALYLCDSSPGQGPTDTQYFGPGTRLTVL.

The gene calls are TRBV4-1 and TRBJ2-1; 15 nucleotides align to TRBD2. Unmatched junction bases numbered 6, after V lost 3 bases and J lost 0 bases. Germline V gives CDR1 MGHRA, CDR2 YSYEKL. CDR3 length: 19 residues. CDR3 in DNA: TGCGCCAGCAGCCAGCCGGGACTAGCGGGGGGCAGCTCCTACAATGAGCAGTTCTTC. Translated: CASSQPGLAGGSSYNEQFF.

This clonotype was seen many times. This chain connects TRBV7-9 to TRBJ2-6, with D tentatively TRBD2 (5 bases). The CDR3 runs 15 residues. Trimming took 2 bases from V and 2 from J, leaving 7 bases between them. Germline CDR1 SEHNR, CDR2 FQNEAQ (reference sequence). The CDR3 sequence is CASSLLGAGANVLTF. CDR3 coding DNA: TGTGCCAGCAGCTTACTCGGGGCTGGGGCCAACGTCCTGACTTTC.

A few counts support this clonotype. V gene TRBV10-3 combines with J gene TRBJ1-6, with D maybe TRBD1 (5 bases). CDR1 and CDR2 from the germline V gene are ENHRY and SYGVKD. The CDR3 is 13 residues long. V was shortened by 11 bases and J by 5 bases, with 13 bases between the two germline ends. CDR3 in DNA: TGTGCCGTCCAGGGTCTCGATAATTCACCCCTCCACTTT. Translating gives CAVQGLDNSPLHF.